Listed below are T cell receptor beta chains from one sample, sequenced in a study of blood T cell repertoires in COVID-19. Sequenced by immunoSEQ multiplex PCR; TCRdb stores in-frame clones only, minus some. The top ten hold around 2.9% of the sample, which has 250,000 to 300,000 clones, around 86% seen once. The specimen sequenced was peripheral blood. These receptors all come from a woman aged 55-69 years with active or convalescent COVID-19. The CDR3 runs from the conserved cysteine through the conserved F or W.

v_call: TRBV29-1
cdr3_length: 13
j_call: TRBJ2-3
cdr3_aa: CSAGQGNTDTQYF

v_call: TRBV20-1
cdr3_length: 15
j_call: TRBJ1-6
cdr3_aa: CSASLQSSYNSPLHF

v_call: TRBV30
cdr3_length: 14
j_call: TRBJ1-2
cdr3_aa: CAWSGYTSNYGYTF

v_call: TRBV4-1
cdr3_length: 14
j_call: TRBJ2-3
cdr3_aa: CASSQGGGTDTQYF

v_call: TRBV19
cdr3_length: 15
j_call: TRBJ1-1
cdr3_aa: CASSVTGGWRTEAFF

v_call: TRBV6-5
cdr3_length: 11
j_call: TRBJ2-7
cdr3_aa: CATTRGGEQYF

v_call: TRBV10-3
cdr3_length: 17
j_call: TRBJ2-2
cdr3_aa: CAISAGRAGGYPGELFF

v_call: TRBV28
cdr3_length: 17
j_call: TRBJ2-6
cdr3_aa: CASSPRTSLSGANVLTF

v_call: TRBV5-8
cdr3_length: 10
j_call: TRBJ2-1
cdr3_aa: CASSLGEQFF

v_call: TRBV2
cdr3_length: 14
j_call: TRBJ2-7
cdr3_aa: CARRRDTSSYEQYF

v_call: TRBV15
cdr3_length: 17
j_call: TRBJ2-7
cdr3_aa: CATSRDLGGKGSYEQYF

v_call: TRBV5-5
cdr3_length: 17
j_call: TRBJ1-4
cdr3_aa: CASSSGQGAATNEKLFF

v_call: TRBV4-3
cdr3_length: 14
j_call: TRBJ1-1
cdr3_aa: CASSQDKGAGGAFF

v_call: TRBV7-2
cdr3_length: 16
j_call: TRBJ2-5
cdr3_aa: CASSTNSGGEGETQYF

v_call: TRBV14
cdr3_length: 15
j_call: TRBJ1-3
cdr3_aa: CASSRSGFSGNTIYF

v_call: TRBV9
cdr3_length: 16
j_call: TRBJ2-2
cdr3_aa: CASSVVAGANTGELFF

v_call: TRBV7-8
cdr3_length: 15
j_call: TRBJ2-7
cdr3_aa: CASSRATGRYYEQYF

v_call: TRBV11-2
cdr3_length: 19
j_call: TRBJ2-6
cdr3_aa: CASSSNAGGAHPGANVLTF

v_call: TRBV6-4
cdr3_length: 14
j_call: TRBJ2-3
cdr3_aa: CASSPLAISDTQYF

v_call: TRBV9
cdr3_length: 14
j_call: TRBJ1-1
cdr3_aa: CASSRDRPHTEAFF

v_call: TRBV10-2
cdr3_length: 15
j_call: TRBJ1-1
cdr3_aa: CASSSLGVARTEAFF

v_call: TRBV3-1/TRBV3-2
cdr3_length: 20
j_call: TRBJ1-3
cdr3_aa: CASSPGTTTWRGGTGNTIYF

v_call: TRBV27
cdr3_length: 15
j_call: TRBJ1-5
cdr3_aa: CASGPPGQGDQPQHF

v_call: TRBV6-5
cdr3_length: 16
j_call: TRBJ2-3
cdr3_aa: CASSYSYRISTDTQYF

v_call: TRBV5-6
cdr3_length: 10
j_call: TRBJ1-1
cdr3_aa: CASRSSEAFF

v_call: TRBV6-2/TRBV6-3
cdr3_length: 17
j_call: TRBJ1-4
cdr3_aa: CASSFTVDRSVNEKLFF

v_call: TRBV7-9
cdr3_length: 16
j_call: TRBJ1-3
cdr3_aa: CASSHTLGAAGNTIYF

v_call: TRBV7-6
cdr3_length: 15
j_call: TRBJ1-1
cdr3_aa: CASSWGRSMNTEAFF

v_call: TRBV18
cdr3_length: 18
j_call: TRBJ2-1
cdr3_aa: CASSRDLMAASSYNEQFF

v_call: TRBV18
cdr3_length: 17
j_call: TRBJ1-2
cdr3_aa: CASSPRQGPVGGRGYTF

v_call: TRBV7-8
cdr3_length: 15
j_call: TRBJ2-7
cdr3_aa: CASSLDRADAYEQYF

v_call: TRBV7-2
cdr3_length: 14
j_call: TRBJ2-5
cdr3_aa: CASAGGPSQETQYF

v_call: TRBV4-2
cdr3_length: 16
j_call: TRBJ2-1
cdr3_aa: CASSPLPGGKNNEQFF

v_call: TRBV27
cdr3_length: 15
j_call: TRBJ1-4
cdr3_aa: CASSPRWHANEKLFF

v_call: TRBV10-3
cdr3_length: 14
j_call: TRBJ1-1
cdr3_aa: CAIRNLGTGDEAFF

v_call: TRBV19
cdr3_length: 13
j_call: TRBJ1-2
cdr3_aa: CASSTDRGSGYTF

v_call: TRBV4-2
cdr3_length: 14
j_call: TRBJ1-2
cdr3_aa: CASSHVGREGGYTF

v_call: TRBV7-9
cdr3_length: 19
j_call: TRBJ2-3
cdr3_aa: CASSLSPILAGGRTDTQYF

v_call: TRBV12-3/TRBV12-4
cdr3_length: 13
j_call: TRBJ1-1
cdr3_aa: CASSLWEGTEAFF

v_call: TRBV2
cdr3_length: 12
j_call: TRBJ2-5
cdr3_aa: CASWGQQETQYF

v_call: TRBV9
cdr3_length: 16
j_call: TRBJ2-2
cdr3_aa: CASSVGDVRNTGELFF

v_call: TRBV10-3
cdr3_length: 11
j_call: TRBJ1-2
cdr3_aa: CAIRDSYGYTF

v_call: TRBV10-1
cdr3_length: 13
j_call: TRBJ1-1
cdr3_aa: CASSEFRSGGAFF

v_call: TRBV5-1
cdr3_length: 16
j_call: TRBJ1-4
cdr3_aa: CASKSDSFTTNEKLFF

v_call: TRBV5-4
cdr3_length: 15
j_call: TRBJ2-1
cdr3_aa: CASSLGGLAGNEQFF

v_call: TRBV9
cdr3_length: 15
j_call: TRBJ2-5
cdr3_aa: CASSGPRQGGETQYF

v_call: TRBV3-1/TRBV3-2
cdr3_length: 14
j_call: TRBJ1-1
cdr3_aa: CASSQDHGNTEAFF

v_call: TRBV5-4
cdr3_length: 15
j_call: TRBJ1-6
cdr3_aa: CASSFWTGVNSPLHF

v_call: TRBV19
cdr3_length: 13
j_call: TRBJ2-5
cdr3_aa: CASRSRAQETQYF